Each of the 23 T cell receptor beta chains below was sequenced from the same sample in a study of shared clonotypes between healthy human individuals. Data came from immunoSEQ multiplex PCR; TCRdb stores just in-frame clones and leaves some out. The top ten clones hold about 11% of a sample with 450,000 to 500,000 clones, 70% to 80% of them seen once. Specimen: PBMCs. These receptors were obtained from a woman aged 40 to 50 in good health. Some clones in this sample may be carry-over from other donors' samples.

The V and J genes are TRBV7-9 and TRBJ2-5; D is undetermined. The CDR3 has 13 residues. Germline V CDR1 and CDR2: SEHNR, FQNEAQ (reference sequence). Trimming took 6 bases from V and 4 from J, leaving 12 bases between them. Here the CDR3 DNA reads TGTGCCAGCAGTCCGGCGGCCTCAGAGACCCAGTACTTC. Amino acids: CASSPAASETQYF.

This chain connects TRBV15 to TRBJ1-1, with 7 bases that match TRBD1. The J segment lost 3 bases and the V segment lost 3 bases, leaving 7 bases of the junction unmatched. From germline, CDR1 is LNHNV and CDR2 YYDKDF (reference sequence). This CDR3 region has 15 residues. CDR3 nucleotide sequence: TGTGCCACCAGCAGTCCCCGAACAGGGGACACTGAAGCTTTCTTT. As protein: CATSSPRTGDTEAFF.

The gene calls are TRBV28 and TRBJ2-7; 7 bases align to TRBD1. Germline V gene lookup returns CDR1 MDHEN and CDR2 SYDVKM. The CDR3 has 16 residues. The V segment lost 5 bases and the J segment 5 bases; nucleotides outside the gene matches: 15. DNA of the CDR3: TGTGCCAGCAGTCCCACTCCGGGATGGACAGGCAACGAGCAGTACTTC. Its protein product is CASSPTPGWTGNEQYF.

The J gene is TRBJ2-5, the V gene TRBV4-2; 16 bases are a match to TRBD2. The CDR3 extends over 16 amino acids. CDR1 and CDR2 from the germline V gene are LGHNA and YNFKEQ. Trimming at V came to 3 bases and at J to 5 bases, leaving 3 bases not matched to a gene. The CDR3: CASSQGLAGGWETQYF. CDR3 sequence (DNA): TGTGCCAGCAGCCAGGGACTAGCGGGAGGGTGGGAGACCCAGTACTTC.

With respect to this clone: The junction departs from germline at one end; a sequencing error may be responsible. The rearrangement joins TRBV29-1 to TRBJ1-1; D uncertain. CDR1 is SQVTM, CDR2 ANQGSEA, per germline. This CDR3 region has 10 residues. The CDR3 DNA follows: TGCAGCGTTTCCAACACTGGAGCTTTCTTT. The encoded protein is CSVSNTGAFF.

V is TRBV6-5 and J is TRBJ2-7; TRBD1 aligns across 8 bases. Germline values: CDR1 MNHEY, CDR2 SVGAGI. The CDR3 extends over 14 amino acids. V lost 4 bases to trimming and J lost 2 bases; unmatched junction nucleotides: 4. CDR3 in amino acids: CASSLDRAPYEQYF. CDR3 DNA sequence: TGTGCCAGCAGTTTGGACAGGGCCCCCTACGAGCAGTACTTC.

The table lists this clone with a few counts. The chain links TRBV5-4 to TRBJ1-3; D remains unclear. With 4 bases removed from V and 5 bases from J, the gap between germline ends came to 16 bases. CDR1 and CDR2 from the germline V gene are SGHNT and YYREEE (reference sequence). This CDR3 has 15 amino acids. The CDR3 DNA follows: TGTGCCAGCAGCAGCCCGACGGGTGGCAGAAACACCATATATTTT. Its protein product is CASSSPTGGRNTIYF.

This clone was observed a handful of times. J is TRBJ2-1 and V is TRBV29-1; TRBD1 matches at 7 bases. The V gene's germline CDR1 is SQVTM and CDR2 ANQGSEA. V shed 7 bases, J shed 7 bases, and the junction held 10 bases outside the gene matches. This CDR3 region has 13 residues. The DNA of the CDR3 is TGCAGCGCCGACAGGGAGAGGGGGAATGAGCAGTTCTTC. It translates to CSADRERGNEQFF.

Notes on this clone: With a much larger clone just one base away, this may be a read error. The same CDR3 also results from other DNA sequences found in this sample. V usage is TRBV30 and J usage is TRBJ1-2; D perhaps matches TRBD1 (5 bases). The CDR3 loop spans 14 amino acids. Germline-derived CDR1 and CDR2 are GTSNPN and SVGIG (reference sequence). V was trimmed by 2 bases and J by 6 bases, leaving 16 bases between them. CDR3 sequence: CAWSTLRQGHGYTF. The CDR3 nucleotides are TGTGCCTGGAGTACTCTGCGGCAGGGCCATGGCTACACCTTC.

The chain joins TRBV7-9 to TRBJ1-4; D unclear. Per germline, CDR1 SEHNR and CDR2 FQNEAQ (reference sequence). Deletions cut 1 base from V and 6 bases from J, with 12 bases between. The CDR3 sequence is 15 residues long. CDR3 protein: CASSLGGVAHEKLFF. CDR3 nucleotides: TGTGCCAGCAGCTTAGGTGGAGTGGCGCATGAAAAACTGTTTTTT.

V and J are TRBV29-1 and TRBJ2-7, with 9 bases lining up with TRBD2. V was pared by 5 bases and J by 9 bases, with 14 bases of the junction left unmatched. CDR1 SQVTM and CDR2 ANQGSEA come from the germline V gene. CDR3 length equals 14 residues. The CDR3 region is CSVSELAGSRGQYF. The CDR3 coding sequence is TGCAGCGTTTCCGAGCTAGCGGGGAGTCGGGGGCAGTACTTC.

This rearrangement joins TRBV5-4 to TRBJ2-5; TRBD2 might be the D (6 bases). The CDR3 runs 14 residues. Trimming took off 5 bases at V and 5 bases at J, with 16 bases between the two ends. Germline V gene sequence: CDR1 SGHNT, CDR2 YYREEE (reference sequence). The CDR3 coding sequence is TGTGCCAGCAGGCCAGATAAGGCGGGGGAGACCCAGTACTTC. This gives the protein CASRPDKAGETQYF. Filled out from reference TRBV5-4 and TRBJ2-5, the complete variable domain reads ETGVTQSPTHLIKTRGQQVTLRCSSQSGHNTVSWYQQALGQGPQFIFQYYREEENGRGNFPPRFSGLQFPNYSSELNVNALELDDSALYLCASRPDKAGETQYFGPGTRLLVL.

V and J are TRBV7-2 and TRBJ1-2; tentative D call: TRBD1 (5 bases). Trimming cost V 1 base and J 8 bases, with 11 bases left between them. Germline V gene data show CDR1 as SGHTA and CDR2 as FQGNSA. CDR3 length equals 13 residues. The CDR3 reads CASSLEGTGGYTF. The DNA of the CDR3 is TGTGCCAGCAGCTTAGAAGGGACGGGAGGCTACACCTTC.

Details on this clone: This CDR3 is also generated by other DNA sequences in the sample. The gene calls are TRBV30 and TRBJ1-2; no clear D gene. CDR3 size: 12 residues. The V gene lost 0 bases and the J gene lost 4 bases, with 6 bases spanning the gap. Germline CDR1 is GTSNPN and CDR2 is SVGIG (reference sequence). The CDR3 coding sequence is TGTGCCTGGAGTGTAACGGCCTATGGCTACACCTTC. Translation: CAWSVTAYGYTF.

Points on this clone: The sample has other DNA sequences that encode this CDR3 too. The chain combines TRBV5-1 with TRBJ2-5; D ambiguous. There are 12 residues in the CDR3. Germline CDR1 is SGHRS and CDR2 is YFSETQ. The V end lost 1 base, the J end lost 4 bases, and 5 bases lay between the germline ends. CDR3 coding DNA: TGCGCCAGCAGCTTGACTGGAGAGACCCAGTACTTC. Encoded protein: CASSLTGETQYF.

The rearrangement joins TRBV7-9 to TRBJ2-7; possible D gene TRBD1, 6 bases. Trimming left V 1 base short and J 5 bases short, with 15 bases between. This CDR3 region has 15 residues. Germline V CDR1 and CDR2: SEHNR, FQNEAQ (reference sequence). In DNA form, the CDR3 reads TGTGCCAGCAGCTTAGGGAGACAGGTGGTCCACGAGCAGTACTTC. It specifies CASSLGRQVVHEQYF.

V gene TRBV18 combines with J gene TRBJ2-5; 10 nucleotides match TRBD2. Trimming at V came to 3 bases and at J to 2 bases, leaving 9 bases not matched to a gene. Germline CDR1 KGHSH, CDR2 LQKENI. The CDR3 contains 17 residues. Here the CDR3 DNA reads TGTGCCAGCTCACCGAGGGCCAGCGGGAGGGGGCAAGAGACCCAGTACTTC. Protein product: CASSPRASGRGQETQYF.

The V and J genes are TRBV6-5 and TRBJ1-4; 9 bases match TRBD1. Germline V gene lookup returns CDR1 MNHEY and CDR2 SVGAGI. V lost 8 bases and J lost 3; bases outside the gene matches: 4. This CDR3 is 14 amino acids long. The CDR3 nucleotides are TGTGCCAGCGGACAGGGGCTAGCTAATGAAAAACTGTTTTTT. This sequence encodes CASGQGLANEKLFF.

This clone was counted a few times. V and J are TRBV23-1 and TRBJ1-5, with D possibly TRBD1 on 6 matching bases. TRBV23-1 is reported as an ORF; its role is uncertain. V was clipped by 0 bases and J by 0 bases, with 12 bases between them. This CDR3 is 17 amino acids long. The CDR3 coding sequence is TGCGCCAGCAGTCAATCCAGGGACACCTCTAGCAATCAGCCCCAGCATTTT. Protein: CASSQSRDTSSNQPQHF.

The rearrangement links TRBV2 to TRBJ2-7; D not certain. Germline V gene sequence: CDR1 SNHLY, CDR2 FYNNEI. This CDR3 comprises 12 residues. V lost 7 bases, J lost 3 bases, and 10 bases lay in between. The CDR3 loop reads CASISRDYEQYF. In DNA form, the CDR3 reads TGTGCCAGCATAAGTAGGGACTACGAGCAGTACTTC.

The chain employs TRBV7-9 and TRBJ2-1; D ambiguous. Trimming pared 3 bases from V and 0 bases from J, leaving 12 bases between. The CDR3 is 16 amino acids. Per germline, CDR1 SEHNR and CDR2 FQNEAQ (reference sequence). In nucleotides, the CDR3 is TGTGCCAGCAGCTTCCCCCTCTCTAGCTCCTACAATGAGCAGTTCTTC. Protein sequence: CASSFPLSSSYNEQFF.

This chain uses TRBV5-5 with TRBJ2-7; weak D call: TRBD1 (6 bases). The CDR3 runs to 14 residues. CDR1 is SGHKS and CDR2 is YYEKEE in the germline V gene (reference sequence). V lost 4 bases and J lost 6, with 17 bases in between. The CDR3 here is CASSHGQPSAEQYF. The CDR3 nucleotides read TGTGCCAGCAGCCATGGACAGCCGAGTGCCGAGCAGTACTTC.

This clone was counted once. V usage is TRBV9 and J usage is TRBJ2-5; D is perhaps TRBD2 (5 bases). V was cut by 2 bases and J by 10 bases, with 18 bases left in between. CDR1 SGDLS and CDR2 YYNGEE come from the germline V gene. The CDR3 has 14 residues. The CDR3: CASSVQGLSGYQYF. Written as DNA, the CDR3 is TGTGCCAGCAGCGTCCAAGGACTCTCCGGCTACCAGTACTTC.